This T cell receptor beta chain was sequenced during a study of siplizumab effects on memory and regulatory T cells. The V gene's germline CDR1 is MNHNS and CDR2 SASEGT. CDR3 length equals 14 residues. V lost 6 bases and J 0 bases, leaving 12 bases between the germline ends. This table comes from immunoSEQ multiplex PCR, and its TCRdb copy is limited to in-frame clones, with some not included. This sample carries over 60,000 clones, about 89% of them seen once, and the ten largest clones take approximately 30%. Sequenced input: CD8+ T cells sorted from blood. The clonotype was recovered from a human donor in good health. The chain carries TRBV6-1 and TRBJ2-7, with D perhaps assigned TRBD1 or TRBD2 (5 bases each). DNA for the CDR3: TGTGCCAGCAGCCACCCAGGGAGCTCCTACGAGCAGTACTTC. Its protein is CASSHPGSSYEQYF.